The text below deals with one TCR beta chain. The data were obtained in a study of blood T cell repertoires in COVID-19. About the research overall: PBMCs, B-cell-depleted T cells, or T cells were the source of the cDNA or gDNA that made up the material.

In Seattle, patients joined the study during active infection and were tracked longitudinally. Original analysis: Using reference gene primer amplification, nucleated cell counts were estimated. Clones were read by immunoSEQ multiplex PCR, and TCRdb kept only the in-frame ones, dropping some. The V and J calls and the clone size are those of that table, but D and trimming were determined from the DNA. The sample has over 90,000 clones; roughly 92% are singletons. The V segment lost 5 bases and the J segment 6 bases; nucleotides outside the gene matches: 13. The germline V gene encodes CDR1 LGHDT and CDR2 YNNKEL (reference sequence). This CDR3 region has 16 residues.

This clonotype originated in a woman between 50 and 59 years old with COVID-19, enrolled during active disease. The specimen was peripheral blood. The chain has TRBV3-1 (or the pseudogene TRBV3-2) and TRBJ2-3, with TRBD2 identical over 8 bases. The CDR3 DNA follows: TGTGCCAGCAGCATTCGTCGGGGGGGGGCCTCGGATACGCAGTATTTT. Its protein product is CASSIRRGGASDTQYF.